This T cell receptor beta chain was observed in a study of T-cell memory formation after mild COVID-19. Study in general: Clusters were largely donor specific. General observations from the study: Researchers found some responding clones in pre-infection memory, a sign that cross-reactive memory joined. Of the contracting clones, CD4+ ones lay mainly in CM and EM, and CD8+ ones in EMRA. Whether day 37 second-wave clones are SARS-CoV-2-specific was not confirmed.

TCRdb independently ran MiXCR on the 5' RACE reads; one entry per CDR3 protein. The table records hundreds of thousands of distinct CDR3 sequences, around 20% of them present only once. Of note for this clonotype: Its target is unknown.

There are 14 residues in the CDR3. Deletions cut 2 bases from V and 2 bases from J, with 8 bases between. The sequence derives from an adult woman who had mild COVID-19 (a few samples of this study predate the infection). Cell type and time point are not known. The V and J genes are TRBV12-3 or TRBV12-4 and TRBJ2-3, with unresolved D. Input material: PBMCs or a T cell subset sorted from them (not recorded which). CDR3 DNA sequence: TGTGCCAGCAGTTTAACACAGAACACAGATACGCAGTATTTT. Translation: CASSLTQNTDTQYF.